Reported below is one T cell receptor (beta chain). Antigen: not known. Patients all relapsed after autologous stem cell transplantation, and there was variation in brentuximab vedotin exposure. Negative magnetic selection isolated CD4+ T cells from thawed PBMCs. Patients had relapsed/refractory classical Hodgkin lymphoma with complete response, partial response or progressive disease as best response. The data were produced by immunoSEQ multiplex PCR, yet TCRdb's version contains in-frame clones alone and is incomplete. The sample lists approximately 9,300 clones, 74% occurring once. This sample is part of a study of PD-1 blockade in classical Hodgkin lymphoma. Germline trimming cut 7 bases from V and 6 bases from J; bases unmatched to any gene: 4. CDR1 and CDR2 (germline): MRHNA, SNTAGT. CDR3 length equals 12 residues. Study results and limitations: Complete responders entered with baseline diversity on par with newly diagnosed patients, the results showed. Later analyses included only patients treated at least 1 year post-ASCT.

Source: CD4+ T cells from blood, taken at baseline. This TCR came from a human donor with classical Hodgkin lymphoma. The V call is TRBV6-4, the J call TRBJ1-1; the match to TRBD1 covers 8 bases. CDR3 sequence: CASNGQGPEAFF. Written as DNA, the CDR3 is TGTGCCAGCAACGGACAGGGACCTGAAGCTTTCTTT.